This entry is about one T cell receptor (beta chain). CDR3 length: 15 amino acids. Trimming cost V 3 bases and J 0 bases, with 12 bases left between them. CDR1 is KGHSH and CDR2 is LQKENI in the germline V gene. These data come from a study of blood T cell repertoires in COVID-19. Generated by immunoSEQ multiplex PCR, the TCRdb table keeps only in-frame clones and is missing some. The table lists roughly 360,000 clones, roughly 88% of them singletons. The rearrangement links TRBV18 to TRBJ2-7, with D possibly TRBD2 on 6 matching bases. Sequencing input: PBMCs or T cells enriched from blood (not recorded which). The TCR sequence derives from a woman aged 30 to 39 with acute COVID-19. The CDR3 nucleotides read TGTGCCAGCTCACCGACCGGGGGTAGCTCCTACGAGCAGTACTTC. It codes for CASSPTGGSSYEQYF.